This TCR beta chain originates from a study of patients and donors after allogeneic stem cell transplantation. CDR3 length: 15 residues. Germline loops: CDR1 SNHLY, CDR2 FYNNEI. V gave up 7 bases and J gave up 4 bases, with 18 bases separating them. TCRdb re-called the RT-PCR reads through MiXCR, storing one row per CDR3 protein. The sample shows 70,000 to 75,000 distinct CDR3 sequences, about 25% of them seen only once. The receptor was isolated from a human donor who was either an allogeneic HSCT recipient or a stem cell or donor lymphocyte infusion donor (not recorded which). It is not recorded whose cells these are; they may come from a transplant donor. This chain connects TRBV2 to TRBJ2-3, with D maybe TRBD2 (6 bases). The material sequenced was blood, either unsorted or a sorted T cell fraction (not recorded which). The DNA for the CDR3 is TGTGCCAGCAACCGGGGACTCCCCGTTGCAGATACGCAGTATTTT. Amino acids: CASNRGLPVADTQYF. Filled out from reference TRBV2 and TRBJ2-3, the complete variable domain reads EPEVTQTPSHQVTQMGQEVILRCVPISNHLYFYWYRQILGQKVEFLVSFYNNEISEKSEIFDDQFSVERPDGSNFTLKIRSTKLEDSAMYFCASNRGLPVADTQYFGPGTRLTVL.